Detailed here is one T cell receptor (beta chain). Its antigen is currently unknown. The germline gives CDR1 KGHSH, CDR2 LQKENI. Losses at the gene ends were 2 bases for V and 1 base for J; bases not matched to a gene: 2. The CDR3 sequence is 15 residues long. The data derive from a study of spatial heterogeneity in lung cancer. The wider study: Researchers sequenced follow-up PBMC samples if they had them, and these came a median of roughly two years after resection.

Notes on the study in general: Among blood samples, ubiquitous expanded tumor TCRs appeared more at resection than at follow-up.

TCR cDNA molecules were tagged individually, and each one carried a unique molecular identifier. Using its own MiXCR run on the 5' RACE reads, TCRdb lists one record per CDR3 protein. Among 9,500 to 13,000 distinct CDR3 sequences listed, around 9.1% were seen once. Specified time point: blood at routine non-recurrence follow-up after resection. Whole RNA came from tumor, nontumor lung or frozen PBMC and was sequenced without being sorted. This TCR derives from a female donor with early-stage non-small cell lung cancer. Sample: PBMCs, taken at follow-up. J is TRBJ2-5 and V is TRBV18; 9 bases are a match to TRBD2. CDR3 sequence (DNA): TGTGCCAGCTCACCAGCGGGGGGGACCCAAGAGACCCAGTACTTC. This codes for CASSPAGGTQETQYF.